Presented here are 7 T cell receptor beta chains from one specimen sequenced in a study of blood T cell repertoires in COVID-19. The assay was immunoSEQ multiplex PCR, and TCRdb's table has in-frame clones only and misses some. The sample holds around 280,000 clones, roughly nine tenths seen once. Input material: PBMCs or T cells enriched from blood (not recorded which). These TCRs come from a woman in her thirties or forties who had recovered from COVID-19.

CDR3 loop: CASSFFSPRVSYEQYF. The CDR3 DNA reads TGTGCCAGCAGCTTTTTCTCCCCCAGGGTGTCCTACGAGCAGTACTTC. The V call is TRBV5-6, the J call TRBJ2-7; possibly TRBD1 for D (5 bases). The germline gives CDR1 SGHDT, CDR2 YYEEEE. Between the trimmed V and J ends, which lost 2 bases and 1 base, there was a span of 16 bases. The length of the CDR3 is 16 residues.

The rearrangement links TRBV7-8 to TRBJ2-5; the match to TRBD2 covers 7 bases. The CDR3 covers 15 residues. Germline CDR1 SGHVS, CDR2 FQNEAQ. V dropped 2 bases and J dropped 5; count of bases not matched to a gene: 8. The DNA of the CDR3 is TGTGCCAGCAGCTTATCGGGACTACGTAGGGAGACCCAGTACTTC. Its protein is CASSLSGLRRETQYF. Looking up the rest from reference TRBV7-8 and TRBJ2-5 gives the full variable domain: GAGVSQSPRYKVAKRGQDVALRCDPISGHVSLFWYQQALGQGPEFLTYFQNEAQLDKSGLPSDRFFAERPEGSVSTLKIQRTQQEDSAVYLCASSLSGLRRETQYFGPGTRLLVL.

The chain couples TRBV7-2 to TRBJ1-2; 7 bases agree with TRBD1. The CDR3 covers 14 residues. Germline values: CDR1 SGHTA, CDR2 FQGNSA. With V trimmed by 5 bases and J by 0 bases, 3 bases remained unmatched. The CDR3 DNA reads TGTGCCAGCAGCCGGGGACAGCCTAACTATGGCTACACCTTC. Its protein is CASSRGQPNYGYTF.

This clone was seen at least ten times. This chain uses TRBV2 with TRBJ2-3; no definite D call. This CDR3 spans 11 amino acids. The V and J ends lost 6 bases and 6 bases respectively, with 7 bases between them. Germline values: CDR1 SNHLY, CDR2 FYNNEI. The chain's CDR3 is CASRFVDTQYF. CDR3 in DNA: TGTGCCAGCAGGTTCGTGGATACGCAGTATTTT.

This sequence joins TRBV15 and TRBJ2-3, with TRBD2 as a possible D gene (6 bases). The CDR3 has 15 residues. Trimming left V 1 base short and J 4 bases short, with 12 bases between. Germline V gene lookup returns CDR1 LNHNV and CDR2 YYDKDF (reference sequence). DNA of the CDR3: TGTGCCACCAGCAGAGGGGAGGTAACGGCAGATACGCAGTATTTT. Translated: CATSRGEVTADTQYF.

The CDR3 nucleotides are TGTGCCAGCAGACGGCAGGGGAGCCACGAGCAGTACTTC. Encoded protein: CASRRQGSHEQYF. The V and J genes are TRBV28 and TRBJ2-7; TRBD1 might be the D (6 bases). The V gene's germline CDR1 is MDHEN and CDR2 SYDVKM. This CDR3 is 13 amino acids long. V lost 6 bases, J lost 5 bases, and 14 bases lay in between.

The J gene is TRBJ2-5, the V gene TRBV11-1; 8 bases map to TRBD2. With 4 bases clipped from V and 4 bases from J, the junction kept 5 bases outside the gene matches. CDR1 is SGHAT, CDR2 FQDESV, per germline (reference sequence). The CDR3 runs to 14 residues. This chain's CDR3 is CASSSAGVGETQYF. DNA of the CDR3: TGTGCCAGCAGCTCAGCGGGAGTAGGAGAGACCCAGTACTTC.